This T cell receptor beta chain was captured in a study of metastatic and nonmetastatic thyroid tumors. Study information: Blood and tumor or nodule tissue repertoires from malignant and benign thyroid patients were compared.

This clone was recorded many times. The length of the CDR3 is 15 residues. Trimming removed 2 bases from V and 8 bases from J; junction bases left unmatched: 6. Original processing notes: Differences in CDR3 between clinicopathological groups were drawn on to build a classifier intended to discriminate distant-metastatic papillary thyroid cancer patients. TCRdb reprocessed the PCR reads via MiXCR. TCRdb, not the authors, supplied the V and J calls. The table has approximately 90,000 clones, about 12% seen once. There were no patients who had received any treatment before thyroid surgery. This sequence originates from a female donor with papillary thyroid cancer or a benign thyroid nodule (not recorded which). Some clones in this sample may be carry-over from other donors' samples. This rearrangement joins TRBV12-3 or TRBV12-4 to TRBJ1-4; 9 bases line up with TRBD1. Input material: blood. The CDR3 reads CASSLWDRVSEKLFF. In nucleotides, the CDR3 is TGTGCCAGCAGTTTATGGGACAGGGTCAGCGAAAAACTGTTTTTT.